These 29 T cell receptor beta chains originate from one sample sequenced in a study of tumor and adjacent non-tumor tissue in lung cancer. No cell sorting was done before RNA was extracted from the tissue. The library came from three nested PCR rounds adapted from ARM-PCR protocols. TCRdb re-derived calls from the multiplex PCR reads in MiXCR, one entry per CDR3 protein. Here the sample spans under 150,000 distinct CDR3 sequences, approximately 64% being singletons. Specimen: lung tumor tissue. The receptors come from a man between 60 and 75 years old with small cell lung cancer.

V gene TRBV29-1 combines with J gene TRBJ1-1, with D perhaps matching TRBD1 (6 bases). This CDR3 spans 13 amino acids. The V gene's germline CDR1 is SQVTM and CDR2 ANQGSEA. V was pared by 5 bases and J by 3 bases, with 13 bases between. The chain's CDR3 is CSVKEQGDTEAFF. Written as DNA, the CDR3 is TGCAGCGTTAAGGAACAGGGAGACACTGAAGCTTTCTTT.

This sequence joins TRBV11-2 and TRBJ1-1, with D uncertain. This CDR3 is built from 13 residues. CDR1 is SGHAT, CDR2 FQNNGV, per germline. V gave up 2 bases and J gave up 5 bases, with 9 bases separating them. The CDR3 DNA sequence: TGTGCCAGCAGCTTACACGGTGTGACTGAAGCTTTCTTT. Amino acids: CASSLHGVTEAFF.

The gene calls are TRBV28 and TRBJ2-7; 9 nucleotides agree with TRBD1. The CDR3 has 17 residues. Germline V lookup: CDR1 MDHEN, CDR2 SYDVKM. The V gene end was trimmed by 8 bases and the J gene end by 2 bases; junction bases not matched to a gene: 16. The DNA of the CDR3 is TGTGCCAGCCGTCCGGGACAGGGCTTCTCCAATACCTACGAGCAGTACTTC. Protein product: CASRPGQGFSNTYEQYF. Based on the CDR3 plus reference TRBV28 and TRBJ2-7, the full variable domain is DVKVTQSSRYLVKRTGEKVFLECVQDMDHENMFWYRQDPGLGLRLIYFSYDVKMKEKGDIPEGYSVSREKKERFSLILESASTNQTSMYLCASRPGQGFSNTYEQYFGPGTRLTVT.

This clonotype was found many times. This CDR3 reads CASSPGTSGTPRADTQYF. In DNA form, the CDR3 reads TGTGCCAGCAGCCCTGGGACTAGCGGGACCCCTCGGGCAGATACGCAGTATTTT. The genes are TRBV5-4 and TRBJ2-3, with TRBD2 identical over 13 bases. Germline loops: CDR1 SGHNT, CDR2 YYREEE (reference sequence). V was pared by 4 bases and J by 4 bases, with 12 bases of the junction left unmatched. This CDR3 is built from 18 residues.

The chain links TRBV20-1 to TRBJ2-1; the D gene is possibly TRBD1 (6 bases). The CDR3 covers 16 residues. Germline-derived CDR1 and CDR2 are DFQATT and SNEGSKA (reference sequence). CDR3 DNA sequence: TGCACTGCAAATAAGGAAGACAGGAGCTCCTACAATGAGCAGTTCTTC. Translation: CTANKEDRSSYNEQFF.

This chain links TRBV20-1 with TRBJ2-3, with 10 positions matching TRBD2. The CDR3 covers 16 residues. In germline, CDR1 is DFQATT, CDR2 SNEGSKA (reference sequence). The CDR3 nucleotides read TGCATTGCCACACCGGGACTAGCGAGAGAACGGAATACGCAGTATTTT. This gives the protein CIATPGLARERNTQYF.

About this clonotype itself: One end of the junction fails to match germline, which may point to a read error. The rearrangement uses TRBV6-5 and TRBJ1-1; 8 nucleotides match TRBD1. Per the germline V gene, CDR1 is MNHEY and CDR2 is SVGAGI. This CDR3 is 15 amino acids long. Here the CDR3 DNA reads TGTGCCAGTAGTTACGGGGCAGGGGGCCTTACTGAAGCTTTCTTT. Translating gives CASSYGAGGLTEAFF.

To note about this clonotype: At one boundary the junction diverges from the germline segment, which might be a read error. This chain uses TRBV11-2 with TRBJ2-1; possibly TRBD1 or TRBD2 for D (5 bases each). The CDR3 is 16 residues long. Germline CDR1 SGHAT, CDR2 FQNNGV. CDR3 amino acids: CASNSPDVGPSNAQFF. CDR3 in DNA: TGTGCCAGCAACTCTCCGGATGTGGGACCGAGCAATGCGCAGTTCTTC.

Details on this clonotype: A much larger clone sits a single nucleotide away, making a read error possible. In this CDR3 the conserved last residue, phenylalanine or tryptophan, is missing, so a read error is likely. This chain connects TRBV20-1 to TRBJ2-7; 11 bases match TRBD1. V shed 0 bases and J 6 bases; nucleotides not matched to a gene: 7. The CDR3 is 15 residues long. In germline, CDR1 is DFQATT, CDR2 SNEGSKA (reference sequence). The CDR3 DNA follows: TGCAGTGCTAGAGATTCGAGGACAGGGGGCTCCGAGCAGTACTAC. It encodes CSARDSRTGGSEQYY.

The chain uses TRBV20-1 and TRBJ2-3, with 11 bases fitting TRBD2. The germline V gene encodes CDR1 DFQATT and CDR2 SNEGSKA (reference sequence). The junction had 9 bases not matched to a gene; V was cut back by 4 bases and J by 0 bases. CDR3 length: 17 residues. The CDR3 reads CSATRLAGTHSTDTQYF. The CDR3 nucleotides are TGCAGTGCTACTAGACTAGCGGGGACTCATAGCACAGATACGCAGTATTTT.

CDR3 region: CSARQDRLSLVKNIQYF. Written as DNA, the CDR3 is TGCAGTGCCAGACAGGACCGACTATCCCTAGTCAAAAACATTCAGTACTTC. The gene calls are TRBV20-1 and TRBJ2-4; D might be TRBD1 (6 bases). Germline values: CDR1 DFQATT, CDR2 SNEGSKA (reference sequence). The CDR3 spans 17 residues. Trimming cost V 6 bases and J 3 bases, with 24 bases left between them.

Comments on this clonotype: This may arise from a read error, as a much more abundant clone is one base away. This chain joins TRBV6-1 and TRBJ1-2; D is unresolved. V was trimmed by 4 bases and J by 4 bases, leaving 16 bases between them. CDR3 length: 15 amino acids. Germline V lookup: CDR1 MNHNS, CDR2 SASEGT. The CDR3 is CASSGTGRAIYGYTF. The CDR3 bases are TGTGCCAGCAGTGGAACTGGGAGAGCCATCTATGGCTACACCTTC.

This clonotype appeared many times. This chain links TRBV10-3 with TRBJ2-5; D is perhaps TRBD1 (5 bases). The CDR3 is 12 amino acids. Germline V gene lookup returns CDR1 ENHRY and CDR2 SYGVKD. The V end lost 4 bases, the J end lost 3 bases, and 6 bases lay between the germline ends. CDR3 sequence: CAISAREETQYF. For the CDR3, the DNA is TGTGCCATCAGTGCCAGGGAAGAGACCCAGTACTTC.

V and J are TRBV10-3 and TRBJ1-2, with 7 bases matching TRBD1. The germline V gene encodes CDR1 ENHRY and CDR2 SYGVKD. The V segment lost 4 bases and the J segment 4 bases; nucleotides outside the gene matches: 12. The CDR3 contains 16 residues. The CDR3 nucleotides read TGTGCCATCAGTGGGAAATCGGGACAGCTTCCCTATGGCTACACCTTC. The encoded protein is CAISGKSGQLPYGYTF.

This chain links TRBV6-5 with TRBJ2-2, with no clear D. Trimming left V 3 bases short and J 3 bases short, with 2 bases between. Germline V gene sequence: CDR1 MNHEY, CDR2 SVGAGI. This CDR3 region has 12 residues. The CDR3: CASSYDTGELFF. The CDR3 DNA follows: TGTGCCAGCAGTTATGACACCGGGGAGCTGTTTTTT.

On this clonotype: One junction end disagrees with the germline gene, perhaps due to a read error. The chain couples TRBV11-2 to TRBJ2-1, with D possibly matching TRBD1 (5 bases). The CDR3 has 13 amino acids. CDR1 is SGHAT, CDR2 FQNNGV, per germline. This CDR3 reads CACSKDSCNEQFF. The CDR3 DNA reads as TGTGCCTGCAGCAAAGACAGCTGCAATGAGCAGTTCTTC. Combining the CDR3 with reference TRBV11-2 and TRBJ2-1 gives the whole variable domain EAGVAQSPRYKIIEKRQSVAFWCNPISGHATLYWYQQILGQGPKLLIQFQNNGVVDDSQLPKDRFSAERLKGVDSTLKIQPAKLEDSAVYLCACSKDSCNEQFFGPGTRLTVL.

The chain couples TRBV11-2 to TRBJ2-7; D unclear. CDR1 is SGHAT and CDR2 is FQNNGV in the germline V gene. The CDR3 extends over 12 amino acids. The CDR3 is CTSSSTPYGQYV. The CDR3 coding sequence is TGTACCAGCAGCTCCACGCCATACGGGCAGTACGTC.

Concerning this clonotype itself: The conserved closing phenylalanine or tryptophan is absent in this CDR3, likely reflecting a read error. V usage is TRBV11-1 and J usage is TRBJ2-7, with D perhaps TRBD1 (5 bases). Germline-derived CDR1 and CDR2 are SGHAT and FQDESV (reference sequence). The length of the CDR3 is 13 residues. V shed 1 base and J shed 5 bases, with 9 bases lying between them. CDR3 in amino acids: CASSLGRANEQYI. CDR3 nucleotides: TGTGCCAGCAGCTTAGGCAGGGCAAACGAGCAGTACATC.

Details on this clonotype: A single base separates this from a much larger clone, so it may be a read error. The chain combines TRBV12-3 or TRBV12-4 with TRBJ1-5; a possible D gene is TRBD1 (6 bases). There are 14 residues in the CDR3. In DNA form, the CDR3 reads TGTGCCAGCAGTGGGCAGGATGGGGGCCAGCCCCAGCGTTTT. Translated: CASSGQDGGQPQRF.

To note about this clonotype: A single base separates this from a much larger clone, so it may be a read error. J is TRBJ1-5 and V is TRBV29-1, with D unresolved. Per the germline V gene, CDR1 is SQVTM and CDR2 is ANQGSEA. Trimming shortened V by 5 bases and J by 5 bases, and 13 bases separated the two germline ends. This CDR3 comprises 13 residues. CDR3 residues: CSVSISPYQPQHF. In DNA form, the CDR3 reads TGCAGCGTTTCGATCTCTCCCTATCAGCCCCAGCATTTT.

This clonotype is a singleton in its sample. One end of the junction fails to match germline, which may point to a read error. CDR3 DNA: TGCGGCGTCTCGGGGGGGAGCATTCAGTACTTC. It encodes CGVSGGSIQYF. The chain recombines TRBV29-1 with TRBJ2-4; 8 positions agree with TRBD2. The length of the CDR3 is 11 residues. In germline, CDR1 is SQVTM, CDR2 ANQGSEA.

Details on this clonotype: The junction and the germline gene differ at one end; a read error may be behind it. The chain links TRBV20-1 to TRBJ1-2; D is ambiguous. The CDR3 has 11 residues. Germline CDR1 reads DFQATT; CDR2 reads SNEGSKA (reference sequence). CDR3 loop: CSATSNYDYTF. CDR3 bases: TGCAGTGCTACTAGTAACTATGACTACACCTTC.

The J gene is TRBJ1-6, the V gene TRBV6-5; D is uncertain. CDR3 length equals 13 residues. Trimming removed 6 bases at V and 18 bases at J, with 21 bases between. Germline CDR1 reads MNHEY; CDR2 reads SVGAGI. In DNA, the CDR3 is TGTGCCAGCAGCGACCGGGATAATTCACCTCGCCACTTT. It yields the protein CASSDRDNSPRHF.

On this clonotype: No conserved phenylalanine or tryptophan is present at the end of the CDR3, so a read error is the likely explanation. The chain links TRBV11-2 to TRBJ2-1; tentative D call: TRBD2 (6 bases). The CDR3 totals 16 residues. Germline assignment: CDR1 SGHAT and CDR2 FQNNGV. The chain's CDR3 is CASSLVAGTSYKEQFY. CDR3 bases: TGTGCCAGCAGCTTAGTGGCGGGGACCTCCTACAAAGAGCAGTTCTAC.

The sample holds one count of this clonotype. This chain joins TRBV11-2 and TRBJ1-1; 11 bases map to TRBD1. Trimming cost V 8 bases and J 5 bases; bases outside gene matches: 7. CDR1 SGHAT and CDR2 FQNNGV come from the germline V gene. This CDR3 contains 14 residues. The CDR3 sequence: CASRGQGARTEAFF. Here the CDR3 DNA reads TGTGCCAGCCGAGGACAGGGGGCCCGAACTGAAGCTTTCTTT.

This clonotype is medium-sized (0.01 to 0.1%) within its sample. This chain uses TRBV11-2 with TRBJ2-3; D uncertain. The germline CDR1 and CDR2 sequences are SGHAT and FQNNGV. CDR3 length: 12 amino acids. Trimming stripped 2 bases from V and 6 bases from J, with 6 bases between. The CDR3 region is CASSLTADTQYF. The CDR3 region has the DNA TGTGCCAGCAGCTTAACAGCCGATACGCAGTATTTT.

Concerning this clonotype: At one end, the junction sequence differs from germline, possibly due to a read error. This chain joins TRBV6-1 and TRBJ1-5; D possibly corresponds to TRBD1 (5 bases). This CDR3 region has 15 residues. The V gene's germline CDR1 is MNHNS and CDR2 SASEGT. The CDR3 coding sequence is TGTACCAGCAGTGGTAGACAGCATAGCAATCAGCCCCAGCATTTT. Translation: CTSSGRQHSNQPQHF.

The rearrangement links TRBV28 to TRBJ2-1; D not certain. Trimming took 3 bases from V and 0 from J, leaving 12 bases between them. This CDR3 is 16 amino acids long. Germline lookup yields CDR1 MDHEN and CDR2 SYDVKM. CDR3 coding DNA: TGTGCCAGCAGTTTGACGCGCCGCAACTCCTACAATGAGCAGTTCTTC. This gives the protein CASSLTRRNSYNEQFF.

Of note for this clonotype: The missing conserved phenylalanine or tryptophan at the end of this CDR3 makes a read error likely. This rearrangement joins TRBV11-2 to TRBJ2-2, with D possibly matching TRBD2 (5 bases). Germline lookup yields CDR1 SGHAT and CDR2 FQNNGV. CDR3 length equals 13 residues. CDR3 amino acids: CASSLGVAGELFI. CDR3 bases: TGTGCCAGCAGCTTAGGGGTGGCCGGGGAACTGTTTATT.